This note documents a single TCR beta chain sequence. The antigen is not known. This sample stems from a study of beta chain features in type 1 diabetes. Overall study results and limits: A moderate, significant TCRB CDR3 shortening appeared in type 1 diabetes across four CD4+ subsets.

All of the isolated RNA was reverse transcribed, so expressed TCRB transcripts were sequenced. Clones were read by immunoSEQ multiplex PCR, and TCRdb kept only the in-frame ones, dropping some. This table holds over 650,000 clones, over 11% found once. V lost 3 bases to trimming and J lost 4 bases; unmatched junction nucleotides: 2. The germline V gene encodes CDR1 SGDLS and CDR2 YYNGEE. This CDR3 has 13 residues. The genes are TRBV9 and TRBJ1-1; 8 bases agree with TRBD1. This TCR was sampled from a man younger than 30 with type 1 diabetes. The sample taken for sequencing was naive CD4+ T cells from blood. The CDR3 here is CASSADRGTEAFF. The CDR3 DNA reads as TGTGCCAGCAGCGCCGACAGGGGCACTGAAGCTTTCTTT.